The present entry profiles one TCR beta chain with its context. As originally analysed: Scientists estimated how many nucleated cells there were by amplifying reference gene primers. Libraries were prepared by immunoSEQ multiplex PCR; TCRdb keeps only in-frame clonotypes and omits some of them. V and J calls plus clone size are reproduced from that table; the DNA served to infer D and trimming. The table includes about 34,000 clones, 80% detected once. The CDR3 contains 15 residues. Germline V gives CDR1 MNHNY, CDR2 SVGAGI (reference sequence). Trimming took 7 bases from V and 4 from J, leaving 19 bases between them. The data are from a study of blood T cell repertoires in COVID-19. Study-level information: Researchers got acute and convalescent COVID-19 samples from the United States, Italy and Spain. PBMCs, B-cell-depleted T cells, or T cells provided the cDNA or gDNA that made up the material.

The receptor's source is a woman in her 70s with acute or convalescent COVID-19. The V and J genes are TRBV6-6 and TRBJ1-1; D is possibly TRBD1 (5 bases). The sequenced sample was peripheral blood. This chain's CDR3 is CASTYEAPGGTEAFF. The CDR3 nucleotides are TGTGCCAGCACCTATGAGGCTCCCGGGGGCACTGAAGCTTTCTTT.